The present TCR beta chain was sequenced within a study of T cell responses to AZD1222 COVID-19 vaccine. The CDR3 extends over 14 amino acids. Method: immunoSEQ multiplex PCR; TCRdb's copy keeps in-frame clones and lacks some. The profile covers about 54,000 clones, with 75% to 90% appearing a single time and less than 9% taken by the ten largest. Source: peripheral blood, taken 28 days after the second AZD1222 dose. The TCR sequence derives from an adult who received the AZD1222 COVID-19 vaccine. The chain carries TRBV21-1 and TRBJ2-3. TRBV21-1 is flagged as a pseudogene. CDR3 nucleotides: TGTGCCAGCAGCAAATTGGATCAAGTAGATACGCAGTATTTT. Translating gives CASSKLDQVDTQYF.